Listed here is a single T cell receptor (beta chain). Antigen unknown. The data derive from a study of identical twins. TCRdb called the 5' RACE reads again in MiXCR, with one record for every CDR3 protein. The sample includes about 330,000 distinct CDR3 sequences, 9% to 15% of them seen just once. Regarding the study as a whole: Fewer insertions were carried by abundant cord blood beta clonotypes, but none was seen in memory repertoires.

This sample also belongs to another study, concerning yellow fever vaccine responses in identical twins.

The material sequenced was CD8+ T cells sorted from blood. The clonotype was recovered from a young woman in good health.

The CDR3, as DNA: TGTGCCAGCAGTGATCCCAGGGTCAATGAGCAGTTCTTC. Translation gives CASSDPRVNEQFF. The chain uses TRBV12-3 or TRBV12-4 and TRBJ2-1; perhaps TRBD1 as D (5 bases). This CDR3 has 13 residues. Between the trimmed V and J ends, which lost 5 bases and 6 bases, there was a span of 11 bases.